This T cell receptor (beta chain) was recovered during a study of shared clonotypes between healthy human individuals (dated by TCRdb to between 2020 and 2021). Regarding the research as a whole: A couple of women and three men aged 18 to 49 years were included in the cohort. The study deeply sequenced blood TCR repertoires of five healthy adults to estimate repertoire size and the extent of clonotype sharing between individuals. To increase sequencing depth and limit assay-specific biases, TCR repertoire library preparation and sequencing were carried out by different laboratories using diverse techniques. Per donor, leukapheresis produced somewhere between about 0.94 and 9.5 billion PBMCs.

As regards this clone: This receptor's antigen is unknown. Per-base quality was not reported, and no clone a single base away is much larger than it.

In the germline V gene, CDR1 corresponds to MDHEN and CDR2 to SYDVKM. Including cysteine and phenylalanine, the CDR3 has 15 amino acids. CDR3 DNA only is kept here, 45 bases in frame from base 1. From V the trimming removes 4 bases and from J it removes 5 bases, while the gene matches leave 8 bases of the junction unaccounted for. General findings and caveats noted by the study authors: Based on pairwise subsampling, the degree of clonotype sharing among donors was expected to be affected by sequencing depth. Sampling was limited to blood, and TCR repertoires in tissue likely differ from TCR repertoires in blood. The genetic and exposure-history diversity represented was limited by the small number of donors.

TCR CDR3 regions were amplified from genomic DNA by multiplex PCR using the deep immunoSEQ assay. Extracted genomic DNA from each cell subset was spread evenly across all wells of several immunoSEQ 96-well plates, with each plate serving as a replicate. For unsorted PBMC, approximately 300 ng of genomic DNA, equivalent to approximately 28,000 T cell genomes, went into each replicate PCR. Ten immunoSEQ deep assay plates were used to sequence the unsorted PBMC genomic DNA. The purified libraries were quantified using a Qubit 3.0 fluorometer, sized with a Bioanalyzer 2100, and then quantified again using the KAPA Library Quantification kit. A separate single-read 150-cycle Illumina NextSeq 550 flow cell was used to sequence each immunoSEQ 96-well plate. As for the original processing: The immunoSEQ output contained only junctional sequences without quality scores, so filtering could not match that applied to full-length reads. Sequences were annotated with PyIR, a Python wrapper for IgBLAST v1.9, using IMGT germline references to assign V/J genes and CDR3. Reads with weak V/J assignments (E-value above 1e-6), missing CDR3, stop codons, out-of-frame junctions, or ambiguous translated residues were removed. V3J clonotypes were defined as sequences sharing the same inferred V gene, J gene, and CDR3 amino acid sequence. Percentage overlap between repertoires was calculated by dividing the number of shared unique clonotypes by the size of the smaller repertoire. Richness of each repertoire was evaluated using RTK rarefaction, the Chao1 estimator, and Recon v2.1 estimates of unobserved clonotypes. Entries here come from immuneACCESS through TCRdb and include only in-frame sequences with V and J called. Some clones fail to appear in such tables; in the studies checked, an unresolved V gene covers under half of the shortfall, and the cause of the remainder is unknown. V, J and clone size were drawn from that table, and D and trimming were deduced from the DNA. The sample contains about 470,000 clones, around 79% of them found a single time. The ten largest clones add up to around 14% of the sample.

Donors were healthy HIV-negative adults with no recently reported acute infections or vaccinations. Every donor was a Caucasian adult residing in Nashville, Tennessee, USA. For unsorted samples, roughly 91 million PBMCs were counted, and genomic DNA was extracted using the QIAamp DNA Blood Mini kit. After blood collection by leukapheresis, PBMCs were isolated using Ficoll-Histopaque density gradient centrifugation and then cryopreserved in the vapor phase of liquid nitrogen. Rearrangement joined TRBV28 to TRBJ2-5; TRBD1 fits 9 bases in the junction. The receptor was derived from a middle-aged woman in good health. Some clones in this sample may be carry-over from other donors' samples. The sample consisted of PBMCs. The CDR3 sequence is CASSSFGTGLETQYF. The bases read TGTGCCAGCAGTTCCTTCGGGACAGGGTTGGAGACCCAGTACTTC.